This is a list of T cell receptor beta chains from one sample in a study of T-cell memory formation after mild COVID-19. TCRdb reanalysed the 5' RACE reads using MiXCR and keeps one entry per CDR3 protein. The sample lists roughly 550,000 distinct CDR3 sequences, around 21% seen once, with under 15% in the top ten. The specimen was PBMCs or a T cell subset sorted from them (not recorded which). These receptor sequences come from an adult woman who had mild COVID-19 (a few samples of this study predate the infection). Cell type and time point are not known. CDR3s include the opening cysteine and the closing phenylalanine or tryptophan. The order of the fields is J gene, clone size, V gene, D gene, CDR3 DNA, CDR3 protein. A D gene is named only where the DNA matches it firmly. Some rows have no size entry. The others give once, few or many, or a class for an expanded clone.

j_gene: TRBJ2-7; abundance: NA; v_gene: TRBV10-1; d_gene: TRBD2; CDR3nt: TGCGCCAGCTCAATAACTAGCGGGGGACCCTACGAGCAGTACTTC; CDR3aa: CASSITSGGPYEQYF
j_gene: TRBJ2-1; abundance: NA; v_gene: TRBV5-1; d_gene: NA; CDR3nt: TGCGCCAGCAGCTTGGACGGCTATGAGCAGTTCTTC; CDR3aa: CASSLDGYEQFF
j_gene: TRBJ1-1; abundance: many; v_gene: TRBV2; d_gene: NA; CDR3nt: TGTGCCAGCAGTGACAATTGGGGGACTGAAGCTTTCTTT; CDR3aa: CASSDNWGTEAFF
j_gene: TRBJ2-6; abundance: few; v_gene: TRBV18; d_gene: NA; CDR3nt: TGTGCCAGCTCACCACTCGGCTTTGCGGTCTCTGGGGCCAACGTCCTGACTTTC; CDR3aa: CASSPLGFAVSGANVLTF
j_gene: TRBJ2-7; abundance: few; v_gene: TRBV27; d_gene: TRBD2; CDR3nt: TGTGCCAGCACGTCCCTCGGGACTAGCGGAACCTACGAGCAGTACTTC; CDR3aa: CASTSLGTSGTYEQYF
j_gene: TRBJ2-7; abundance: few; v_gene: TRBV20-1; d_gene: TRBD1; CDR3nt: TGCAGTGCTAGGAGACAGGGGGACTCCTACGAGCAGTACTTC; CDR3aa: CSARRQGDSYEQYF
j_gene: TRBJ2-3; abundance: NA; v_gene: TRBV24-1; d_gene: NA; CDR3nt: TGTGCCACCGGGAATCCGGATACGCAGTATTTT; CDR3aa: CATGNPDTQYF
j_gene: TRBJ2-3; abundance: few; v_gene: TRBV24-1; d_gene: TRBD2; CDR3nt: TGTGCCACCAGTGCCCAGGTGGGACTAGCGGTTCTTAGCACAGATACGCAGTATTTT; CDR3aa: CATSAQVGLAVLSTDTQYF
j_gene: TRBJ2-2; abundance: NA; v_gene: TRBV12-3/TRBV12-4; d_gene: NA; CDR3nt: TGTGCCAGCAGTGGTTGGGGGGGCACCCTTCAAGTCACCGGGGAGCTGTTTTTT; CDR3aa: CASSGWGGTLQVTGELFF
j_gene: TRBJ2-1; abundance: NA; v_gene: TRBV7-2; d_gene: TRBD2; CDR3nt: TGTGCCAGCAGCTTCGTTACTAGCGGGAGCACCAATGAGCAGTTCTTC; CDR3aa: CASSFVTSGSTNEQFF
j_gene: TRBJ2-3; abundance: NA; v_gene: TRBV30; d_gene: TRBD2; CDR3nt: TGTGCCTGGAGCCCATCTGGACTAGCGGCAGACGTGGATACGCAGTATTTT; CDR3aa: CAWSPSGLAADVDTQYF
j_gene: TRBJ2-1; abundance: few; v_gene: TRBV4-1; d_gene: TRBD2; CDR3nt: TGCGCCAGCAGCCAAGATCCGGGAGGGGGCAATGAGCAGTTCTTC; CDR3aa: CASSQDPGGGNEQFF
j_gene: TRBJ2-3; abundance: NA; v_gene: TRBV7-2; d_gene: TRBD1; CDR3nt: TGTGCCAGCAGTCGGCGACAGGGCCCAGATACGCAGTATTTT; CDR3aa: CASSRRQGPDTQYF
j_gene: TRBJ1-6; abundance: NA; v_gene: TRBV4-3; d_gene: NA; CDR3nt: TGCGCCAGCAGCCAAGACTGGCTTTCACCCCTCCACTTT; CDR3aa: CASSQDWLSPLHF
j_gene: TRBJ2-1; abundance: NA; v_gene: TRBV5-4; d_gene: TRBD2; CDR3nt: TGTGCCAGCAGCCCCTACCGGAGGACTAGCGGGACTAGTGAGCAGTTCTTT; CDR3aa: CASSPYRRTSGTSEQFF
j_gene: TRBJ2-3; abundance: NA; v_gene: TRBV14; d_gene: NA; CDR3nt: TGTGCCAGCAGCCAAGACCCCGAAAGGAGGGAGGTAACAGATACGCAGTATTTT; CDR3aa: CASSQDPERREVTDTQYF
j_gene: TRBJ2-2; abundance: NA; v_gene: TRBV12-3/TRBV12-4; d_gene: TRBD1; CDR3nt: TGTGCCAGCAGTTTAGGGACAGGGATGAGGAGCGGGGAGCTGTTTTTT; CDR3aa: CASSLGTGMRSGELFF